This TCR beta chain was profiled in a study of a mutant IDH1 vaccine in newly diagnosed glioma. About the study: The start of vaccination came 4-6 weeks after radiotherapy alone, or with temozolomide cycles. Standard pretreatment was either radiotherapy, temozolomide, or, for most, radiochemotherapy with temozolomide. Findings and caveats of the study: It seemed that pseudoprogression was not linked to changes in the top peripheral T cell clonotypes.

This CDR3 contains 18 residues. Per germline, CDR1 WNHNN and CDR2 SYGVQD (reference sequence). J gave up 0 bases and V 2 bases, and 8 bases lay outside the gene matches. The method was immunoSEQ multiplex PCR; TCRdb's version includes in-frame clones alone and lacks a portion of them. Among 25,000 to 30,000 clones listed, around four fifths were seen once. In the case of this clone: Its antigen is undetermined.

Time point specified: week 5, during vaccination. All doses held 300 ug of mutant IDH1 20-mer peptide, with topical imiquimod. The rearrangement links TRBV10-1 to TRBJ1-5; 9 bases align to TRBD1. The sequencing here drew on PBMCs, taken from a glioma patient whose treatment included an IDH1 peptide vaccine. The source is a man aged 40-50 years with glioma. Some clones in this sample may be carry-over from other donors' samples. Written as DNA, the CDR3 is TGCGCCAGCAGTGAGGAGGGACAGGGATTGTATAGCAATCAGCCCCAGCATTTT. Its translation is CASSEEGQGLYSNQPQHF.